This T cell receptor (beta chain) is drawn from a study of shared T cell receptors in the human thymus. Here immunoSEQ multiplex PCR was the method, and the copy in TCRdb shows in-frame clones only, minus some. The table shows 720,000 or so clones, with approximately 83% occurring only once. The germline V gene encodes CDR1 KGHSH and CDR2 LQKENI. CDR3 length: 14 amino acids. Trimming stripped 6 bases from V and 4 bases from J, with 15 bases between. The same data also went into a second study, on human thymus T cells. That paper notes: Corrective surgery for congenital heart defects was being performed on the healthy Finnish infants who were the donors. The source of the thymus tissue was resections taken during corrective heart surgery.

The chain carries TRBV18 and TRBJ1-2, with no clear D. This TCR was recovered from a girl under three years old with a congenital heart defect. The sample taken for sequencing was thymocytes. The CDR3 coding sequence is TGTGCCAGCTCGCCGGGGTATACCTTCTATGGCTACACCTTC. Amino acids: CASSPGYTFYGYTF. Together with reference TRBV18 and TRBJ1-2, the CDR3 gives the full variable domain: NAGVMQNPRHLVRRRGQEARLRCSPMKGHSHVYWYRQLPEEGLKFMVYLQKENIIDESGMPKERFSAEFPKEGPSILRIQQVVRGDSAAYFCASSPGYTFYGYTFGSGTRLTVV.